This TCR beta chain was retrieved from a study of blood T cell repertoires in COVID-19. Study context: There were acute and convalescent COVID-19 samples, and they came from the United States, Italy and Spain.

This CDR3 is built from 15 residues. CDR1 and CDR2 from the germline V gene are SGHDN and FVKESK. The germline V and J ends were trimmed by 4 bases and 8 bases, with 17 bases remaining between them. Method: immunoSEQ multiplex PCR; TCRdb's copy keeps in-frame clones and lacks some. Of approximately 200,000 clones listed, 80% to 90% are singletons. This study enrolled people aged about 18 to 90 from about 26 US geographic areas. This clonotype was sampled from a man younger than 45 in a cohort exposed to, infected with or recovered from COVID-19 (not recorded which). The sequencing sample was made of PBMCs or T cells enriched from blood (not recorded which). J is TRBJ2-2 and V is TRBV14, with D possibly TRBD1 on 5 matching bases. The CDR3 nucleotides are TGTGCCAGCAGCCCTGGCAGGGCTGACCTGGGGGAGCTGTTTTTT. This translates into CASSPGRADLGELFF.